The rows below give T cell receptor beta chains drawn from one sample of a study of T-cell memory formation after mild COVID-19. TCRdb reprocessed the 5' RACE reads via MiXCR and lists one record per CDR3 protein. The sample contains approximately 480,000 distinct CDR3 sequences, around a sixth of which appear only once. Specimen: PBMCs or a T cell subset sorted from them (not recorded which). Source of these receptors: an adult woman who had mild COVID-19 (a few samples of this study predate the infection). Cell type and time point are not known. CDR3s include the opening cysteine and the closing phenylalanine or tryptophan. The order of the fields is D gene, clone size, V gene, J gene, CDR3 protein, CDR3 DNA. A D gene is named only where the DNA matches it firmly. A row's size may be missing; if present it is once, few, many or a size class.

D gene: NA; clone size: few; V gene: TRBV20-1; J gene: TRBJ2-1; CDR3 protein: CSAQPRNEQFF; CDR3 DNA: TGCAGTGCCCAACCTAGAAATGAGCAGTTCTTC
D gene: NA; clone size: NA; V gene: TRBV18; J gene: TRBJ1-5; CDR3 protein: CASSQGQSGQPQHF; CDR3 DNA: TGTGCCAGCTCCCAAGGACAGTCGGGTCAGCCCCAGCATTTT
D gene: NA; clone size: NA; V gene: TRBV5-4; J gene: TRBJ1-1; CDR3 protein: CASSHRMNTEAFF; CDR3 DNA: TGTGCCAGCAGCCACCGCATGAACACTGAAGCTTTCTTT
D gene: NA; clone size: few; V gene: TRBV20-1; J gene: TRBJ2-5; CDR3 protein: CSAPIVGHQETQYF; CDR3 DNA: TGCAGTGCCCCCATCGTGGGACATCAAGAGACCCAGTACTTC
D gene: TRBD2; clone size: few; V gene: TRBV5-1; J gene: TRBJ2-7; CDR3 protein: CASSLLPSGGEQYF; CDR3 DNA: TGCGCCAGCAGCTTGTTGCCTAGCGGGGGCGAGCAGTACTTC
D gene: NA; clone size: few; V gene: TRBV20-1; J gene: TRBJ2-6; CDR3 protein: CSARGVSGANVLTF; CDR3 DNA: TGCAGTGCTAGGGGCGTATCTGGGGCCAACGTCCTGACTTTC
D gene: TRBD2; clone size: NA; V gene: TRBV20-1; J gene: TRBJ2-7; CDR3 protein: CSAPRGTSDYEQYF; CDR3 DNA: TGCAGTGCTCCGAGGGGGACTAGTGATTACGAGCAGTACTTC
D gene: NA; clone size: few; V gene: TRBV24-1; J gene: TRBJ2-6; CDR3 protein: CATSDNRGSGANVLTF; CDR3 DNA: TGTGCCACCAGTGATAACCGGGGCTCTGGGGCCAACGTCCTGACTTTC
D gene: NA; clone size: NA; V gene: TRBV29-1; J gene: TRBJ2-7; CDR3 protein: CSVTLATHEQYF; CDR3 DNA: TGCAGCGTCACCTTGGCGACTCACGAGCAGTACTTC
D gene: NA; clone size: NA; V gene: TRBV6-2/TRBV6-3; J gene: TRBJ1-4; CDR3 protein: CASSDGGPGYEKLFF; CDR3 DNA: TGTGCCAGCAGCGACGGGGGACCAGGCTATGAAAAACTGTTTTTT
D gene: NA; clone size: few; V gene: TRBV7-2; J gene: TRBJ2-3; CDR3 protein: CASSRRRGGGRGDTQYF; CDR3 DNA: TGTGCCAGCAGCCGCCGGCGAGGGGGGGGCCGGGGAGATACGCAGTATTTT
D gene: NA; clone size: NA; V gene: TRBV7-6; J gene: TRBJ1-1; CDR3 protein: CASSSYRNTEAFF; CDR3 DNA: TGTGCCAGCAGCTCTTACAGGAACACTGAAGCTTTCTTT
D gene: TRBD1; clone size: NA; V gene: TRBV2; J gene: TRBJ1-6; CDR3 protein: CASKFGTGVNSPLHF; CDR3 DNA: TGTGCCAGCAAGTTTGGGACAGGGGTCAATTCACCCCTCCACTTT
D gene: TRBD1; clone size: many; V gene: TRBV4-1; J gene: TRBJ1-1; CDR3 protein: CASSSLGDRVMNTEAFF; CDR3 DNA: TGCGCCAGCAGCTCCCTAGGGGACAGGGTAATGAACACTGAAGCTTTCTTT
D gene: NA; clone size: few; V gene: TRBV7-9; J gene: TRBJ2-3; CDR3 protein: CASSQPVGGHSTDTQYF; CDR3 DNA: TGTGCCAGCAGCCAACCTGTTGGCGGACATAGCACAGATACGCAGTATTTT
D gene: NA; clone size: NA; V gene: TRBV5-4; J gene: TRBJ2-1; CDR3 protein: CASSLPGNGANEQFF; CDR3 DNA: TGTGCCAGCAGCTTGCCGGGAAATGGGGCCAATGAGCAGTTCTTC
D gene: NA; clone size: NA; V gene: TRBV3-1; J gene: TRBJ1-1; CDR3 protein: CASSQGWKGDTEAFF; CDR3 DNA: TGTGCCAGCAGCCAAGGATGGAAGGGGGACACTGAAGCTTTCTTT
D gene: TRBD1; clone size: few; V gene: TRBV12-3/TRBV12-4; J gene: TRBJ1-1; CDR3 protein: CASRPGQGSTEAFF; CDR3 DNA: TGTGCCAGCAGGCCCGGACAGGGGAGCACTGAAGCTTTCTTT
D gene: NA; clone size: few; V gene: TRBV20-1; J gene: TRBJ1-6; CDR3 protein: CSARGVSYNSPLHF; CDR3 DNA: TGCAGTGCTAGAGGGGTCTCCTATAATTCACCCCTCCACTTT
D gene: NA; clone size: NA; V gene: TRBV4-3; J gene: TRBJ2-7; CDR3 protein: CASSQDRVRGDSSYEQYF; CDR3 DNA: TGCGCCAGCAGCCAAGACCGAGTGCGAGGGGATAGCTCCTACGAGCAGTACTTC
D gene: TRBD2; clone size: NA; V gene: TRBV7-8; J gene: TRBJ2-4; CDR3 protein: CASSLSGVAKNIQYF; CDR3 DNA: TGTGCCAGCAGTCTTAGCGGGGTAGCCAAAAACATTCAGTACTTC
D gene: NA; clone size: NA; V gene: TRBV18; J gene: TRBJ1-2; CDR3 protein: CASSGGRVDYGYTF; CDR3 DNA: TGTGCCAGCTCCGGGGGCAGGGTGGACTATGGCTACACCTTC
D gene: NA; clone size: few; V gene: TRBV5-1; J gene: TRBJ2-7; CDR3 protein: CASSLAGGSPYEQYF; CDR3 DNA: TGCGCCAGCAGCTTGGCCGGGGGTTCTCCATACGAGCAGTACTTC
D gene: TRBD2; clone size: NA; V gene: TRBV20-1; J gene: TRBJ2-3; CDR3 protein: CSARDIPASGRGDTQYF; CDR3 DNA: TGCAGTGCTAGAGATATCCCCGCTAGCGGGAGAGGAGATACGCAGTATTTT
D gene: NA; clone size: NA; V gene: TRBV30; J gene: TRBJ1-2; CDR3 protein: CAWSFLPGGYTF; CDR3 DNA: TGTGCCTGGAGTTTTCTCCCGGGCGGCTACACCTTC
D gene: NA; clone size: NA; V gene: TRBV9; J gene: TRBJ2-2; CDR3 protein: CASSVVEGIAGELFF; CDR3 DNA: TGTGCCAGCAGCGTAGTGGAGGGTATTGCCGGGGAGCTGTTTTTT
D gene: NA; clone size: many; V gene: TRBV9; J gene: TRBJ1-1; CDR3 protein: CASSKTDSEAFF; CDR3 DNA: TGTGCCAGCAGCAAAACAGACAGCGAAGCTTTCTTT
D gene: TRBD2; clone size: many; V gene: TRBV20-1; J gene: TRBJ2-1; CDR3 protein: CSARGLAGAVNEQFF; CDR3 DNA: TGCAGTGCTAGGGGACTAGCGGGGGCGGTCAATGAGCAGTTCTTC
D gene: TRBD2; clone size: few; V gene: TRBV4-1; J gene: TRBJ2-1; CDR3 protein: CASSQGRAGGPGNEQFF; CDR3 DNA: TGCGCCAGCAGCCAAGGACGAGCGGGAGGGCCGGGGAATGAGCAGTTCTTC
D gene: TRBD2; clone size: NA; V gene: TRBV7-2; J gene: TRBJ2-3; CDR3 protein: CASSPHGGLAGGDTQYF; CDR3 DNA: TGTGCCAGCAGCCCCCACGGGGGCCTAGCGGGAGGAGATACGCAGTATTTT
D gene: NA; clone size: NA; V gene: TRBV4-2; J gene: TRBJ1-4; CDR3 protein: CASSQDNRVLNEKLFF; CDR3 DNA: TGTGCCAGCAGCCAAGACAACAGGGTCCTTAATGAAAAACTGTTTTTT
D gene: TRBD1; clone size: many; V gene: TRBV4-1; J gene: TRBJ2-7; CDR3 protein: CASSPRDRGPNEQYF; CDR3 DNA: TGCGCCAGCAGCCCCCGGGACAGGGGACCTAACGAGCAGTACTTC
D gene: NA; clone size: NA; V gene: TRBV12-3/TRBV12-4; J gene: TRBJ1-2; CDR3 protein: CASTLGGAGSTF; CDR3 DNA: TGTGCCAGCACCTTGGGGGGAGCCGGTTCCACCTTC
D gene: NA; clone size: NA; V gene: TRBV18; J gene: TRBJ2-1; CDR3 protein: CASSGTSSSYNEQFF; CDR3 DNA: TGTGCCAGCTCAGGTACCAGTAGCTCCTACAATGAGCAGTTCTTC
D gene: NA; clone size: NA; V gene: TRBV24-1; J gene: TRBJ2-1; CDR3 protein: CATSAVGQMFEQFF; CDR3 DNA: TGTGCCACCAGTGCTGTCGGACAGATGTTTGAGCAGTTCTTC
D gene: NA; clone size: many; V gene: TRBV9; J gene: TRBJ2-3; CDR3 protein: CASSAWKQGPDTQYF; CDR3 DNA: TGTGCCAGCAGCGCGTGGAAGCAGGGCCCAGATACGCAGTATTTT
D gene: NA; clone size: few; V gene: TRBV11-1; J gene: TRBJ1-5; CDR3 protein: CASSLLYQPQHF; CDR3 DNA: TGTGCCAGCAGCTTGTTGTATCAGCCCCAGCATTTT
D gene: TRBD1; clone size: few; V gene: TRBV5-1; J gene: TRBJ1-6; CDR3 protein: CASSLDPGGLDSPLHF; CDR3 DNA: TGCGCCAGCAGCTTGGATCCAGGGGGCTTGGATTCACCCCTCCACTTT
D gene: NA; clone size: few; V gene: TRBV6-2/TRBV6-3; J gene: TRBJ2-4; CDR3 protein: CASSYSPGENIQYF; CDR3 DNA: TGTGCCAGCAGTTACTCGCCAGGGGAAAACATTCAGTACTTC
D gene: TRBD1; clone size: few; V gene: TRBV9; J gene: TRBJ2-1; CDR3 protein: CVSSVGGPSSYNEQFF; CDR3 DNA: TGTGTCAGCAGCGTAGGGGGCCCGAGCTCCTACAATGAGCAGTTCTTC
D gene: TRBD2; clone size: few; V gene: TRBV12-3/TRBV12-4; J gene: TRBJ2-1; CDR3 protein: CASRWGLAVYNEQFF; CDR3 DNA: TGTGCCAGCAGATGGGGACTAGCGGTATACAATGAGCAGTTCTTC
D gene: NA; clone size: few; V gene: TRBV7-9; J gene: TRBJ1-1; CDR3 protein: CASSPGPHTEAFF; CDR3 DNA: TGTGCCAGCAGCCCCGGACCCCACACTGAAGCTTTCTTT
D gene: TRBD1; clone size: many; V gene: TRBV20-1; J gene: TRBJ2-3; CDR3 protein: CSAREGTASTDTQYF; CDR3 DNA: TGCAGTGCTAGAGAGGGGACAGCTAGCACAGATACGCAGTATTTT
D gene: NA; clone size: NA; V gene: TRBV6-2/TRBV6-3; J gene: TRBJ1-1; CDR3 protein: CASSGNVQAGTEAFF; CDR3 DNA: TGTGCCAGCAGTGGGAATGTACAGGCGGGCACTGAAGCTTTCTTT
D gene: NA; clone size: few; V gene: TRBV6-2/TRBV6-3; J gene: TRBJ2-6; CDR3 protein: CASSRAPPQDVLTF; CDR3 DNA: TGTGCCAGCAGTAGAGCGCCTCCGCAAGACGTCCTGACTTTC
D gene: NA; clone size: many; V gene: TRBV6-5; J gene: TRBJ2-7; CDR3 protein: CASSHGLAEQYF; CDR3 DNA: TGTGCCAGCAGCCACGGGCTAGCGGAGCAGTACTTC
D gene: NA; clone size: NA; V gene: TRBV7-6; J gene: TRBJ2-2; CDR3 protein: CACRVYAGTGELFF; CDR3 DNA: TGTGCCTGTCGGGTGTACGCGGGCACCGGGGAGCTGTTTTTT
D gene: NA; clone size: NA; V gene: TRBV7-9; J gene: TRBJ2-3; CDR3 protein: CASSPGHNGIDTQYF; CDR3 DNA: TGTGCCAGCAGCCCTGGACATAATGGGATAGATACGCAGTATTTT
D gene: NA; clone size: few; V gene: TRBV18; J gene: TRBJ2-1; CDR3 protein: CASSLQDTDNEQFF; CDR3 DNA: TGTGCCAGCTCGCTGCAAGACACAGACAATGAGCAGTTCTTC
D gene: NA; clone size: NA; V gene: TRBV7-9; J gene: TRBJ2-7; CDR3 protein: CASSSLQRYEQYF; CDR3 DNA: TGTGCCAGCAGCTCCCTTCAGCGTTACGAGCAGTACTTC
D gene: TRBD2; clone size: NA; V gene: TRBV5-8; J gene: TRBJ2-1; CDR3 protein: CASSLIHQVGGYNEQFF; CDR3 DNA: TGTGCCAGCAGCTTGATCCACCAGGTCGGGGGGTACAATGAGCAGTTCTTC
D gene: NA; clone size: NA; V gene: TRBV11-3; J gene: TRBJ2-1; CDR3 protein: CASSLPGGFNEQFF; CDR3 DNA: TGTGCCAGCAGCTTGCCCGGGGGATTCAATGAGCAGTTCTTC
D gene: TRBD1; clone size: NA; V gene: TRBV4-1; J gene: TRBJ2-1; CDR3 protein: CASSQTTGSSYNEQFF; CDR3 DNA: TGCGCCAGCAGCCAAACGACAGGGAGCTCCTACAATGAGCAGTTCTTC